Listed below are T cell receptor beta chains from one sample, sequenced in a study of technical replicates of blood from a handful of donors. The table came from immunoSEQ multiplex PCR; TCRdb's copy has only in-frame clones and leaves some out. The sample yields 40,000 to 60,000 clones, approximately 90% seen once. Sequencing input: PBMCs. The receptors stem from a human donor in good health. Some clones in this sample may be carry-over from other donors' samples. Both conserved end residues are part of each CDR3.

J: TRBJ2-5
length: 14
V: TRBV30
CDR3: CAWSVASGQETQYF

J: TRBJ2-1
length: 16
V: TRBV6-1
CDR3: CASSVLAGEIYNEQFF

J: TRBJ1-6
length: 16
V: TRBV2
CDR3: CASSGPLTGRNSPLHF

J: TRBJ2-7
length: 14
V: TRBV5-4
CDR3: CASSDRGGEHEQYF

J: TRBJ2-5
length: 15
V: TRBV10-3
CDR3: CAIRASGGAVETQYF

J: TRBJ2-2
length: 17
V: TRBV23-1
CDR3: CASSQSKGQENTGELFF

J: TRBJ1-5
length: 12
V: TRBV7-2
CDR3: CASSPGVQPQHF

J: TRBJ1-1
length: 15
V: TRBV18
CDR3: CASSLDRDGGTEAFF

J: TRBJ1-3
length: 14
V: TRBV7-6
CDR3: CASTSRALAGTIYF

J: TRBJ2-2
length: 16
V: TRBV19
CDR3: CASSMGAGLNTGELFF

J: TRBJ1-6
length: 16
V: TRBV14
CDR3: CASSPYTGTANSPLHF

J: TRBJ1-2
length: 14
V: TRBV15
CDR3: CATSRDRLAGGYTF

J: TRBJ1-1
length: 12
V: TRBV7-2
CDR3: CASSRDRSEAFF

J: TRBJ2-1
length: 17
V: TRBV7-2
CDR3: CASSPQGGSGTYNEQFF

J: TRBJ1-2
length: 12
V: TRBV6-5
CDR3: CASRTGNYGYTF

J: TRBJ1-1
length: 13
V: TRBV10-3
CDR3: CAISDSKDTEAFF

J: TRBJ1-6
length: 13
V: TRBV30
CDR3: CAWSIGEGAPLHF

J: TRBJ2-7
length: 14
V: TRBV5-1
CDR3: CASSTSGRASEQYF

J: TRBJ1-1
length: 13
V: TRBV7-9
CDR3: CASSLPPLTEAFF

J: TRBJ1-1
length: 14
V: TRBV7-6
CDR3: CASSRDSLNTEAFF

J: TRBJ1-5
length: 15
V: TRBV28
CDR3: CASSLKHRVGQPQHF

J: TRBJ2-5
length: 15
V: TRBV15
CDR3: CATSSNLAVQETQYF

J: TRBJ1-6
length: 16
V: TRBV7-2
CDR3: CASSLAGGRGGSPLHF

J: TRBJ2-5
length: 14
V: TRBV10-2
CDR3: CASRPGQGAETQYF

J: TRBJ2-5
length: 15
V: TRBV21-1
CDR3: CASSKALAQGETQYF

J: TRBJ1-6
length: 17
V: TRBV7-9
CDR3: CASSLREASSYNSPLHF

J: TRBJ1-2
length: 15
V: TRBV9
CDR3: CASSVTQQAHRGYTF

J: TRBJ2-2
length: 12
V: TRBV2
CDR3: CASHGNTGELFF

J: TRBJ1-5
length: 16
V: TRBV19
CDR3: CASSMEGLYSNQPQHF

J: TRBJ2-1
length: 15
V: TRBV27
CDR3: CATMPTSGGVSEQFF

J: TRBJ2-7
length: 10
V: TRBV4-3
CDR3: CASPQGEQYF

J: TRBJ2-7
length: 15
V: TRBV7-7
CDR3: CASSKVLGGNGEQYF

J: TRBJ2-1
length: 15
V: TRBV5-4
CDR3: CASSVGLAGINEQFF

J: TRBJ2-5
length: 13
V: TRBV7-2
CDR3: CASSLSRGETQYF

J: TRBJ2-3
length: 14
V: TRBV4-1
CDR3: CASSQDGGTDTQYF

J: TRBJ1-5
length: 13
V: TRBV18
CDR3: CASSPIGEQPQHF

J: TRBJ2-4
length: 15
V: TRBV5-6
CDR3: CASSLGQGRWHIQYF

J: TRBJ2-7
length: 11
V: TRBV28
CDR3: CAWGRTYEQYF

J: TRBJ2-1
length: 16
V: TRBV4-3
CDR3: CASSRIASSKGNEQFF

J: TRBJ1-1
length: 12
V: TRBV29-1
CDR3: CSVGGEGTEAFF

J: TRBJ2-3
length: 16
V: TRBV9
CDR3: CASSVEGLAFSDTQYF

J: TRBJ1-1
length: 14
V: TRBV6-1
CDR3: CASRSRVGATEAFF

J: TRBJ1-1
length: 13
V: TRBV27
CDR3: CASRFTVNTEAFF

J: TRBJ2-1
length: 16
V: TRBV4-2
CDR3: CASSPPSSGTYNEQFF

J: TRBJ1-2
length: 13
V: TRBV29-1
CDR3: CSVPKDMGYGYTF

J: TRBJ2-7
length: 11
V: TRBV2
CDR3: CASSPGYEQYF

J: TRBJ1-2
length: 12
V: TRBV7-2
CDR3: CASSPTNYGYTF

J: TRBJ2-7
length: 15
V: TRBV4-3
CDR3: CASSQASGLIYEQYF

J: TRBJ1-6
length: 13
V: TRBV6-6
CDR3: CASSSTGDSPLHF